Below, 20 T cell receptor beta chains from the same sample are listed, as sequenced in a study of blood T cells in healthy people across ages. With a J-beta primer mix and a sample-barcoded 5' primer, a second PCR ran about 6 to 11 cycles. TCRdb reprocessed the 5' RACE reads via MiXCR and lists one record per CDR3 protein. The data show 600,000 or so distinct CDR3 sequences, about 30% seen once. The specimen sequenced was blood. Receptor source: a woman of 80 years or more in good health.

V and J are TRBV3-1 and TRBJ1-1, with TRBD1 identical over 9 bases. Germline values: CDR1 LGHDT, CDR2 YNNKEL (reference sequence). Losses at the gene ends were 2 bases for V and 11 bases for J; bases not matched to a gene: 12. The CDR3 has 15 amino acids. The CDR3 nucleotides read TGTGCCAGCAGCCAACGTACACAGGGGGCGCTTGGGGCTTTCTTT. This gives the protein CASSQRTQGALGAFF. Full variable domain (outside the CDR3, taken from reference TRBV3-1 and TRBJ1-1): DTAVSQTPKYLVTQMGNDKSIKCEQNLGHDTMYWYKQDSKKFLKIMFSYNNKELIINETVPNRFSPKSPDKAHLNLHINSLELGDSAVYFCASSQRTQGALGAFFGQGTRLTVV.

In regard to this clonotype: A much larger clonotype is one base distant, so this may be a read error. This chain uses TRBV28 with TRBJ2-3; the D gene could be TRBD1 or TRBD2 (7 bases each). The CDR3 is 13 amino acids. Per germline, CDR1 MDHEN and CDR2 SYDVKM. The CDR3 DNA is TGTGCCAGCCAGGGGGGGCAGACAGATACGCGGTATTTT. It specifies CASQGGQTDTRYF.

In DNA form, the CDR3 reads TGTGCCAGCAGACGGATCGGGCGGGGGAGGGCTGACTATGGCTACACCTTC. This translates into CASRRIGRGRADYGYTF. The chain combines TRBV11-2 with TRBJ1-2; D might be TRBD1 (5 bases). Trimming removed 6 bases at V and 3 bases at J, with 23 bases between. Germline V lookup: CDR1 SGHAT, CDR2 FQNNGV. The CDR3 has 17 residues.

This clonotype appeared many times. V usage is TRBV5-1 and J usage is TRBJ2-3; 15 nucleotides line up with TRBD2. The CDR3 totals 19 residues. Germline-derived CDR1 and CDR2 are SGHRS and YFSETQ. The V and J ends lost 4 bases and 0 bases, in that order; junction bases with no gene match: 9. Written as DNA, the CDR3 is TGCGCCAGCAGCCCCGGACTAGCGGGGGGGGTTGCTAGCACAGATACGCAGTATTTT. It specifies CASSPGLAGGVASTDTQYF.

This clonotype has a handful of counts. With a much larger clone just one base away, this may be a read error. This chain links TRBV28 with TRBJ2-1; D is unresolved. The CDR3 runs 12 residues. Between the trimmed V and J ends, which lost 11 bases and 9 bases, there was a span of 17 bases. The germline gives CDR1 MDHEN, CDR2 SYDVKM. CDR3 bases: TGTGCCGCCCGGACCCGTTTGGGTGAGCAGTTCTTC. It translates to CAARTRLGEQFF. The whole variable domain, filled in from reference TRBV28 and TRBJ2-1, reads DVKVTQSSRYLVKRTGEKVFLECVQDMDHENMFWYRQDPGLGLRLIYFSYDVKMKEKGDIPEGYSVSREKKERFSLILESASTNQTSMYLCAARTRLGEQFFGPGTRLTVL.

This clonotype showed up just a few times. The chain joins TRBV6-1 to TRBJ1-1, with 8 nucleotides matching TRBD1. Germline CDR1 and CDR2: MNHNS and SASEGT. V shed 3 bases and J 5 bases; nucleotides not matched to a gene: 5. The CDR3 is made up of 14 amino acids. CDR3 DNA: TGTGCCAGCAGTGAGGACAGGGCAGTAACTGAAGCTTTCTTT. Protein: CASSEDRAVTEAFF.

This clonotype was counted a few times. This chain joins TRBV12-5 and TRBJ2-7; 8 nucleotides match TRBD2. Germline assignment: CDR1 LGHNT and CDR2 FRNRAP. The V gene end was trimmed by 1 base and the J gene end by 7 bases; junction bases not matched to a gene: 12. The CDR3 contains 16 residues. CDR3 amino acids: CASGLGSGSYYNEQYF. CDR3 nucleotides: TGTGCTAGTGGTTTGGGGAGCGGGAGTTATTACAATGAGCAGTACTTC. The complete variable domain, with remaining parts taken from reference TRBV12-5 and TRBJ2-7, reads DARVTQTPRHKVTEMGQEVTMRCQPILGHNTVFWYRQTMMQGLELLAYFRNRAPLDDSGMPKDRFSAEMPDATLATLKIQPSEPRDSAVYFCASGLGSGSYYNEQYFGPGTRLTVT.

This clonotype was detected many times. The chain has TRBV11-2 and TRBJ1-2; D is unresolved. This CDR3 contains 15 residues. In germline, CDR1 is SGHAT, CDR2 FQNNGV. V was clipped by 4 bases and J by 7 bases, with 19 bases between them. The CDR3 reads CASSSTVAPGAGYTF. CDR3 sequence (DNA): TGTGCCAGCAGCTCCACAGTAGCTCCGGGAGCTGGCTACACCTTC.

V gene TRBV20-1 combines with J gene TRBJ1-5, with unresolved D. V was shortened by 1 base and J by 2 bases, with 9 bases between the two germline ends. CDR1 and CDR2 (germline): DFQATT, SNEGSKA (reference sequence). The CDR3 totals 14 residues. The CDR3 spells CSARAAIGNQPQHF. The CDR3 bases are TGCAGTGCTAGAGCGGCCATTGGCAATCAGCCCCAGCATTTT.

This chain uses TRBV28 with TRBJ2-5; 7 nucleotides match TRBD2. Per the germline V gene, CDR1 is MDHEN and CDR2 is SYDVKM. V was pared by 2 bases and J by 3 bases, with 6 bases of the junction left unmatched. The CDR3 extends over 15 amino acids. The CDR3 here is CASSLGGGQKETQYF. The CDR3 DNA reads TGTGCCAGCAGTTTAGGGGGAGGGCAAAAAGAGACCCAGTACTTC.

V is TRBV14 and J is TRBJ1-2; tentative D call: TRBD1 (6 bases). The V end lost 1 base, the J end lost 2 bases, and 11 bases lay between the germline ends. The CDR3 has 15 amino acids. The germline V gene encodes CDR1 SGHDN and CDR2 FVKESK. CDR3 sequence: CASSQVLGQNYGYTF. CDR3 bases: TGTGCCAGCAGCCAAGTTTTAGGACAGAACTATGGCTACACCTTC.

In its sample, this clonotype was seen many times. This chain links TRBV20-1 with TRBJ2-7; D is unclear. The V end was cut by 3 bases, the J end by 1 base, with 7 bases between. Germline V CDR1 and CDR2: DFQATT, SNEGSKA (reference sequence). CDR3 size: 12 residues. DNA for the CDR3: TGCAGTGCTAGCGTTTTATCCTACGAGCAGTACTTC. Translated, it gives CSASVLSYEQYF.

Comments on this clonotype: A much larger clone differs from this one at a single base, so this may be a read error. The rearrangement uses TRBV7-2 and TRBJ2-5, with 8 bases that match TRBD1. Germline V gene data show CDR1 as SGHTA and CDR2 as FQGNSA. The CDR3 sequence is 14 residues long. The chain's CDR3 is CAGRGHSLGETQYF. CDR3 DNA: TGTGCCGGCAGGGGGCACTCCCTCGGGGAGACCCAGTACTTC.

As for this clonotype: A much larger clone differs from this one at a single base, so this may be a read error. The chain uses TRBV11-2 and TRBJ2-3, with 9 bases aligning to TRBD1. The CDR3 has 16 residues. Germline trimming cut 5 bases from V and 4 bases from J; bases unmatched to any gene: 10. Per germline, CDR1 SGHAT and CDR2 FQNNGV. For the CDR3, the DNA is TGTGCCAGCAGCCCCGAGACAGGGGGTAGAGCAGATACGCAGTATTTT. Translated, it gives CASSPETGGRADTQYF.

This clonotype was observed many times. J is TRBJ2-1 and V is TRBV27; TRBD2 aligns across 8 bases. Germline values: CDR1 MNHEY, CDR2 SMNVEV (reference sequence). The trim removed 6 bases at V and 7 bases at J, leaving 11 bases unmatched. This CDR3 has 15 residues. DNA of the CDR3: TGTGCCAGCAGCCGTTCGGGGGGGGCCCGGAATGAGCAGTTCTTC. This encodes CASSRSGGARNEQFF.

Notes on this clonotype: Since a much larger clone is just one base distant, this may be a read error. CDR3 sequence reads: CASSSFPSPRETQFF. The CDR3 bases are TGTGCCAGCAGCAGTTTTCCGAGTCCCAGGGAGACCCAGTTCTTC. The J gene is TRBJ2-1, the V gene TRBV7-6; D is tentatively TRBD1 or TRBD2 (5 bases each). This CDR3 comprises 15 residues. Germline V gives CDR1 SGHVS, CDR2 FNYEAQ. V was trimmed by 5 bases and J by 13 bases, leaving 24 bases between them.

As for this clonotype: A much larger clone is a single base away; this may be a read error. The rearrangement uses TRBV6-5 and TRBJ2-7, with D perhaps matching TRBD1 (6 bases). The CDR3 is 13 amino acids. The germline gives CDR1 MNHEY, CDR2 SVGAGI. V gave up 8 bases and J gave up 7 bases, with 18 bases separating them. CDR3 coding DNA: TGTGCCAGCGGGGGCCTGGGATACAATGAGCAGTACTTC. Translating it yields CASGGLGYNEQYF.

This clonotype occurred a few times. One base away lies a much larger clone, so this may be a sequencing read error. The chain couples TRBV4-2 to TRBJ2-5, with TRBD2 matching 11 bases. The CDR3 loop spans 18 amino acids. The V and J ends lost 0 bases and 11 bases, in that order; junction bases with no gene match: 17. CDR1 is LGHNA, CDR2 YNFKEQ, per germline. The CDR3 DNA reads TGTGCCAGCAGCCAAGATCGTCTAGCGGGGGGTGGTCACAATGAGCAGTACTTC. This sequence encodes CASSQDRLAGGGHNEQYF.

The chain carries TRBV5-1 and TRBJ2-7; no definite D call. This CDR3 has 15 amino acids. Between the trimmed V and J ends, which lost 0 bases and 1 base, there was a span of 11 bases. From germline, CDR1 is SGHRS and CDR2 YFSETQ. CDR3: CASSLEIAFSYEQYF. In DNA form, the CDR3 reads TGCGCCAGCAGCTTGGAAATAGCCTTTTCCTACGAGCAGTACTTC.

V usage is TRBV5-1 and J usage is TRBJ2-5, with no clear D. Deletions cut 0 bases from V and 5 bases from J, with 8 bases between. CDR3 length equals 13 residues. The germline gives CDR1 SGHRS, CDR2 YFSETQ. The CDR3 protein is CASSLEPEETQYF. The CDR3 DNA sequence: TGCGCCAGCAGCTTGGAGCCCGAGGAGACCCAGTACTTC.